The 26 T cell receptor beta chains below were found in one sample sequenced in a study of tumor-infiltrating lymphocytes in primary liver carcinoma. The authors took blood RNA from unsorted whole blood and also extracted germline DNA. The input was around 500 ng total RNA; TCR beta cDNA was made from it with a constant-region primer. Slightly modified ARM-PCR served as the procedure for the TCR beta libraries. These libraries came from three rounds of nested multiplex PCR. Primers for the first two PCR rounds were TRBV1-TRBV30 forward primers and a C-beta reverse primer (about 11 cycles per round). Via MiXCR, TCRdb re-called the multiplex PCR reads, giving one row per CDR3 protein. The sample holds roughly 330,000 distinct CDR3 sequences; 65% are singletons and the top ten take 5.5% to 8%. The material sequenced was peripheral blood. The receptors shown here come from a man aged 35 to 55 with primary liver carcinoma and hepatitis B virus infection.

The V call is TRBV11-3, the J call TRBJ2-2, with TRBD2 matching 10 bases. Germline CDR1 reads SGHNT; CDR2 reads YENEEA. This CDR3 contains 16 residues. Written as DNA, the CDR3 is TGTATCAGCAGCCCTCGGACTAGCGGACTCACCGGGGAGCTGTTTTTT. Translated: CISSPRTSGLTGELFF.

A word on this clonotype: The CDR3 does not end in the conserved phenylalanine or tryptophan, so this is likely a read error. The V and J genes are TRBV4-3 and TRBJ2-1; 9 bases are a match to TRBD1. Germline-derived CDR1 and CDR2 are LGHNA and YSLEER. V shed 0 bases and J 9 bases; nucleotides not matched to a gene: 21. The CDR3 covers 20 residues. CDR3 sequence: CASSQDHLPGQGVGWGEQFS. In DNA form, the CDR3 reads TGCGCCAGCAGCCAAGATCACCTTCCGGGACAGGGTGTGGGGTGGGGTGAGCAGTTCTCC.

Points on this clonotype: A read error may be the cause here, since a much bigger clone is one base away. This chain connects TRBV12-3 or TRBV12-4 to TRBJ2-3; 16 positions match TRBD2. V was clipped by 5 bases and J by 2 bases; unmatched bases: 10. The CDR3 has 19 amino acids. The CDR3 bases are TGTGCCAGCAGTCTCGGGACTAGCGGGAGGGCCGTTAACACAGATACGCAGTATTTT. Translation: CASSLGTSGRAVNTDTQYF.

Turning to this clonotype: At one boundary the junction diverges from the germline segment, which might be a read error. The genes are TRBV11-2 and TRBJ2-7; TRBD1 matches 8 bases. The CDR3 totals 15 residues. The germline CDR1 and CDR2 sequences are SGHAT and FQNNGV. Written as DNA, the CDR3 is TGTGCCAACAGCTTTGTGGCAGGGGGCCAGTATAAGCAGTACTTC. As protein: CANSFVAGGQYKQYF.

Remarks on this clonotype: The junction and the germline gene differ at one end; a read error may be behind it. V usage is TRBV6-6 and J usage is TRBJ2-2; 8 nucleotides agree with TRBD1. The germline V gene has CDR1 MNHNY and CDR2 SVGAGI (reference sequence). The CDR3 consists of 14 residues. CDR3 DNA: TGTGCCACCTCCGGGACAGGTGCCACCGGGCAGCTGTTTTTT. Encoded protein: CATSGTGATGQLFF.

The chain is built from TRBV4-1 and TRBJ2-1; TRBD2 aligns across 9 bases. Germline V gene data show CDR1 as MGHRA and CDR2 as YSYEKL. The CDR3 totals 19 residues. Trimming at V came to 4 bases and at J to 7 bases, leaving 20 bases not matched to a gene. The CDR3 sequence is CASSPRVGGYSGRGNEQFF. The CDR3 DNA is TGCGCCAGCAGCCCACGGGTAGGGGGGTATAGCGGGAGAGGGAATGAGCAGTTCTTC.

Concerning this clonotype itself: A clone one base away is much larger, so this may be a read error. The DNA for the CDR3 is TGTGTCAGCAGTGATCTACCGGGACTAGCGGGAGGGGGACGAGAGACCCAGTACTTC. It encodes CVSSDLPGLAGGGRETQYF. J is TRBJ2-5 and V is TRBV6-1; 16 bases agree with TRBD2. Per the germline V gene, CDR1 is MNHNS and CDR2 is SASEGT. The CDR3 is 19 amino acids.

This sequence joins TRBV13 and TRBJ2-7; the D is unclear. Germline V gene sequence: CDR1 PRHDT, CDR2 FYEKMQ (reference sequence). V was trimmed by 5 bases and J by 0 bases, leaving 8 bases between them. CDR3 size: 13 residues. CDR3 loop: CASSPRVSYEQYF. The CDR3 DNA sequence: TGTGCCAGCAGCCCCCGGGTCTCCTACGAGCAGTACTTC.

About this clonotype itself: Sequence at one end of the junction differs from germline and may be a read error. The chain joins TRBV11-2 to TRBJ2-7; unclear D gene. Germline CDR1 SGHAT, CDR2 FQNNGV. The CDR3 totals 12 residues. CDR3 DNA sequence: TGTACCAGCTCACCCGTCGGCTACGAGCAGTACTTC. It translates to CTSSPVGYEQYF.

Note on this clonotype: Germline and junction disagree at one end, which may indicate a read error. The chain uses TRBV4-2 and TRBJ1-4; D gene uncertain. The germline V gene encodes CDR1 LGHNA and CDR2 YNFKEQ. The CDR3 has 18 amino acids. CDR3 nucleotides: TGTGCCAGCAGCCAAGTTGTCCTAAGCGTCGCAACTAGTGAAAAACTGTTTTTT. This encodes CASSQVVLSVATSEKLFF.

The V gene is TRBV28, the J gene TRBJ2-3; D is perhaps TRBD2 (5 bases). V was pared by 6 bases and J by 2 bases, with 18 bases between. The CDR3 contains 16 residues. CDR1 and CDR2 (germline): MDHEN, SYDVKM. The CDR3 DNA follows: TGTGCCAGCAGCCCGTCTCTAGCACAGCACACAGATACGCAGTATTTT. Translation gives CASSPSLAQHTDTQYF.

This chain links TRBV11-2 with TRBJ2-7; no definite D call. The CDR3 spans 14 residues. Germline loops: CDR1 SGHAT, CDR2 FQNNGV. V was pared by 5 bases and J by 9 bases, with 20 bases between. DNA for the CDR3: TGTGCCAGCAGCCGTTCCCCCCCTGGGGTCGGGCAGTACTTC. It is translated as CASSRSPPGVGQYF.

Note on this clonotype: Without the conserved terminal phenylalanine or tryptophan, this CDR3 likely stems from a read error. The chain has TRBV11-2 and TRBJ2-5; 7 nucleotides line up with TRBD2. This CDR3 region has 14 residues. CDR1 SGHAT and CDR2 FQNNGV come from the germline V gene. The CDR3 DNA reads TGTGCTAGCAGCCCGGGACTAAACCAAGAGACCCAGTACCTC. It codes for CASSPGLNQETQYL.

The table lists this clonotype with many counts. CDR3 in amino acids: CASSGPWGSNTIYF. The CDR3 DNA is TGTGCCAGCAGCGGCCCTTGGGGGAGTAACACCATATATTTT. This rearrangement joins TRBV6-6 to TRBJ1-3; D perhaps matches TRBD1 (5 bases). Trimming stripped 6 bases from V and 7 bases from J, with 16 bases between. CDR1 and CDR2 from the germline V gene are MNHNY and SVGAGI (reference sequence). This CDR3 has 14 amino acids.

As regards this clonotype: One junction end disagrees with the germline gene, perhaps due to a read error. CDR3 sequence reads: CANSQEGAWGDLFF. The CDR3 DNA follows: TGTGCCAACAGCCAAGAAGGCGCTTGGGGGGACCTGTTTTTT. The rearrangement uses TRBV4-2 and TRBJ2-2, with D perhaps matching TRBD2 (6 bases). Germline CDR1 reads LGHNA; CDR2 reads YNFKEQ. CDR3 length: 14 residues.

This chain uses TRBV13 with TRBJ1-1, with unresolved D. Germline-derived CDR1 and CDR2 are PRHDT and FYEKMQ (reference sequence). V lost 5 bases, J lost 3 bases, and 22 bases lay in between. The CDR3 covers 17 residues. CDR3 sequence (DNA): TGTGCCAGCAGCCCCAGGCTAGTGTCCAGAAGGGACACTGAAGCTTTCTTT. It is translated as CASSPRLVSRRDTEAFF.

With respect to this clonotype: This may be a read error: a much more frequent sequence differs by one nucleotide. The CDR3 sequence: CASSHGISGETQYF. The DNA for the CDR3 is TGCGCCAGCAGCCACGGGATTAGCGGAGAGACCCAGTACTTC. This chain connects TRBV4-1 to TRBJ2-5; maybe TRBD2 (6 bases). The CDR3 runs to 14 residues. CDR1 and CDR2 from the germline V gene are MGHRA and YSYEKL. V shed 3 bases and J shed 4 bases, with 12 bases lying between them.

Of note for this clonotype: Being one base from a much bigger clone, this may be a read error. The chain carries TRBV6-2 or TRBV6-3 and TRBJ2-7; tentative D call: TRBD2 (5 bases). There are 11 residues in the CDR3. Germline V CDR1 and CDR2: MNHEY, SVGEGT. With 9 bases removed from V and 2 bases from J, the gap between germline ends came to 8 bases. CDR3 protein: CARSGTYEQYF. CDR3 coding DNA: TGTGCCAGGAGCGGAACCTACGAGCAGTACTTC.

The count of this clonotype is one. At one end the junction does not follow the germline gene, possibly because of a read error. The chain couples TRBV6-6 to TRBJ1-2; D not certain. The germline CDR1 and CDR2 sequences are MNHNY and SVGAGI (reference sequence). This CDR3 is built from 10 residues. CDR3 DNA sequence: TGTGTCAGCAGTTCGGGTGGCTACACCTTC. Translating it yields CVSSSGGYTF.

This clonotype has a handful of counts. Its ends do not fully match the called genes, so a read error is possible. The rearrangement links TRBV11-1 to TRBJ2-2; maybe TRBD2 (6 bases). Germline CDR1 is SGHAT and CDR2 is FQDESV (reference sequence). The CDR3 runs 17 residues. CDR3 nucleotides: TGTGCCAGCAGCAGGACCGGGACTTTCCTTAACACCTGGGAACTGTTTTTT. Protein: CASSRTGTFLNTWELFF. The whole variable domain, filled in from reference TRBV11-1 and TRBJ2-2, reads EAEVAQSPRYKITEKSQAVAFWCDPISGHATLYWYRQILGQGPELLVQFQDESVVDDSQLPKDRFSAERLKGVDSTLKIQPAELGDSAMYLCASSRTGTFLNTWELFFGEGSRLTVL.

Remarks on this clonotype: Germline is not matched at one junction end, which may reflect a read error. The gene calls are TRBV28 and TRBJ2-3, with 11 bases that match TRBD2. The CDR3 is 17 amino acids. Per the germline V gene, CDR1 is MDHEN and CDR2 is SYDVKM. The CDR3, as DNA: TGTACCAGCACCTCAAAATCTAGCGGGAGGCTGCCAGATACGCAGTATTTT. This gives the protein CTSTSKSSGRLPDTQYF.

In regard to this clonotype: Its ends do not fully match the called genes, so a read error is possible. CDR3 amino acids: CVSSQSGSDTETFF. As DNA, the CDR3 is TGTGTCAGCAGCCAATCGGGATCGGACACTGAAACTTTCTTT. V is TRBV14 and J is TRBJ1-1, with D possibly being TRBD1 (5 bases). Germline V CDR1 and CDR2: SGHDN, FVKESK. The CDR3 has 14 amino acids.

As concerns this clonotype: A junction boundary mismatches the germline segment, possibly from a read error. The chain has TRBV29-1 and TRBJ2-1, with D maybe TRBD2 (6 bases). CDR3 length equals 16 residues. Germline assignment: CDR1 SQVTM and CDR2 ANQGSEA. The CDR3 protein is CSVALVGGSSCNEQFF. The CDR3 nucleotides are TGCAGCGTTGCTCTAGTGGGAGGAAGCTCCTGCAATGAGCAGTTCTTC.

Comments on this clonotype: The CDR3 ends on some other residue instead of the conserved phenylalanine or tryptophan, so this is likely a read error. This chain connects TRBV6-1 to TRBJ2-1; TRBD1 might be the D (6 bases). Trimming took 1 base from V and 8 from J, leaving 12 bases between them. CDR1 and CDR2 (germline): MNHNS, SASEGT. The CDR3 is made up of 14 amino acids. CDR3 nucleotide sequence: TGTGCCAGCAGTGAAGGATACAGGGTGCATGAGCAGTTCTTA. Translated: CASSEGYRVHEQFL.

This clonotype was seen more than once but under ten times. Possible read error: a much larger clone is one base away. The V call is TRBV11-2, the J call TRBJ2-1, with TRBD1 as a possible D gene (6 bases). Germline CDR1 reads SGHAT; CDR2 reads FQNNGV. This CDR3 comprises 14 residues. V was cut by 3 bases and J by 6 bases, with 12 bases left in between. CDR3 sequence (DNA): TGTGCCAGCAGCTTGTGGGACATATCCAATGAGCAGTTCTTC. Its translation: CASSLWDISNEQFF. The entire variable domain, with the rest obtained from reference TRBV11-2 and TRBJ2-1, is as follows: EAGVAQSPRYKIIEKRQSVAFWCNPISGHATLYWYQQILGQGPKLLIQFQNNGVVDDSQLPKDRFSAERLKGVDSTLKIQPAKLEDSAVYLCASSLWDISNEQFFGPGTRLTVL.

This sequence joins TRBV10-3 and TRBJ2-7, with 8 bases lining up with TRBD2. Trimming cost V 3 bases and J 0 bases; bases outside gene matches: 4. The length of the CDR3 is 15 residues. From germline, CDR1 is ENHRY and CDR2 SYGVKD. CDR3 nucleotide sequence: TGTGCCATCAGTGACCAAACTAGCGGCTCCTACGAGCAGTACTTC. Translating gives CAISDQTSGSYEQYF.